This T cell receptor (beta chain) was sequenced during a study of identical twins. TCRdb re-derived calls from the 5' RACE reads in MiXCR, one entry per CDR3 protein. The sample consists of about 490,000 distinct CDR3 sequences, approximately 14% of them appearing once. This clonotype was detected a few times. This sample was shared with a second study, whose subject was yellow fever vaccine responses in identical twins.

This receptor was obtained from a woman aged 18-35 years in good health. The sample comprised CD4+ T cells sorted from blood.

CDR3 in amino acids: CATTGAGINEQFF. The CDR3 DNA sequence: TGTGCCACCACTGGTGCAGGGATTAATGAGCAGTTCTTC. This sequence joins TRBV24-1 and TRBJ2-1, with D perhaps matching TRBD1 (5 bases). Deletions cut 8 bases from V and 7 bases from J, with 14 bases between. Germline V gene data show CDR1 as KGHDR and CDR2 as SFDVKD. This CDR3 region has 13 residues.